Below are 30 T cell receptor beta chains sequenced from a single sample in a study of shared clonotypes between healthy human individuals. Clones were sequenced by immunoSEQ multiplex PCR, and TCRdb holds only the in-frame ones, with some missing. The repertoire holds 600,000 or so clones, with 95% to 98% as singletons. Naive CD8 cells lacked CD45RO, underwent positive selection for CCR7 and left out terminally differentiated effector memory CD45RA+ cells. Material: naive CD8+ T cells sorted from blood. All receptors come from a man aged 25-40 years in good health.

For this clone: A junction boundary mismatches the germline segment, possibly from a read error. The chain joins TRBV4-1 to TRBJ1-4; TRBD1 is a possible D gene (5 bases). CDR1 and CDR2 (germline): MGHRA, YSYEKL. The CDR3 runs 15 residues. The CDR3 sequence: CASSQRDSPGLLTLF. The CDR3, as DNA: TGCGCCAGCAGCCAGAGAGACAGCCCCGGTCTACTTACGCTTTTT.

The CDR3 protein is CASSLLGRGGNQPQHF. CDR3 nucleotides: TGTGCCAGCAGTTTATTAGGCAGGGGTGGCAATCAGCCCCAGCATTTT. The chain recombines TRBV27 with TRBJ1-5; weak D call: TRBD1 (6 bases). This CDR3 is 16 amino acids long. In germline, CDR1 is MNHEY, CDR2 SMNVEV (reference sequence). V shed 1 base and J shed 2 bases, with 12 bases lying between them.

V gene TRBV21-1 combines with J gene TRBJ1-2. TRBV21-1 corresponds to a pseudogene. The CDR3 contains 19 residues. The CDR3 is CASSTSKCSWPVANYGYTF. The CDR3 coding sequence is TGTGCCAGCAGCACCTCCAAGTGCAGTTGGCCGGTGGCTAACTATGGCTACACCTTC.

The V call is TRBV7-9, the J call TRBJ2-1, with TRBD1 matching over 10 bases. The CDR3 is made up of 16 amino acids. V dropped 5 bases and J dropped 7; count of bases not matched to a gene: 11. Germline lookup yields CDR1 SEHNR and CDR2 FQNEAQ (reference sequence). CDR3 nucleotide sequence: TGTGCCAGCAGCCCCAGACAGGGGGCGGCGGGGAATGAGCAGTTCTTC. Protein product: CASSPRQGAAGNEQFF.

The V and J genes are TRBV9 and TRBJ2-7; tentatively, D is TRBD1 or TRBD2 (5 bases each). Germline lookup yields CDR1 SGDLS and CDR2 YYNGEE. The CDR3 extends over 15 amino acids. Trimming removed 3 bases at V and 5 bases at J, with 18 bases between. Here the CDR3 reads CASSELGEIGDEQYF. CDR3 nucleotides: TGTGCCAGCAGCGAACTGGGGGAGATCGGCGACGAGCAGTACTTC.

The chain joins TRBV27 to TRBJ2-5; D possibly corresponds to TRBD1 (6 bases). In germline, CDR1 is MNHEY, CDR2 SMNVEV (reference sequence). The CDR3 has 12 amino acids. Trimming took 5 bases from V and 5 from J, leaving 9 bases between them. This CDR3 reads CASSRGSETQYF. For the CDR3, the DNA is TGTGCCAGCAGTAGGGGGTCGGAGACCCAGTACTTC.

The chain links TRBV27 to TRBJ2-6; possible D gene TRBD1, 6 bases. Trimming took off 7 bases at V and 0 bases at J, with 16 bases between the two ends. This CDR3 is 17 amino acids long. Germline V gives CDR1 MNHEY, CDR2 SMNVEV (reference sequence). The CDR3 here is CASISTGDYSGANVLTF. The CDR3 region has the DNA TGTGCCAGCATCTCGACAGGAGATTACTCTGGGGCCAACGTCCTGACTTTC. The full variable domain, its missing parts supplied by reference TRBV27 and TRBJ2-6, is EAQVTQNPRYLITVTGKKLTVTCSQNMNHEYMSWYRQDPGLGLRQIYYSMNVEVTDKGDVPEGYKVSRKEKRNFPLILESPSPNQTSLYFCASISTGDYSGANVLTFGAGSRLTVL.

The V call is TRBV9, the J call TRBJ2-7; D unresolved. Germline assignment: CDR1 SGDLS and CDR2 YYNGEE. V was clipped by 0 bases and J by 6 bases, with 7 bases between them. The CDR3 runs 12 residues. The CDR3 sequence: CASSVDNGEQYF. Here the CDR3 DNA reads TGTGCCAGCAGCGTAGATAATGGCGAGCAGTACTTC.

The CDR3 is CASSPSAIDSYEQYF. CDR3 DNA: TGTGCCAGCTCACCATCGGCCATCGATAGCTACGAGCAGTACTTC. V usage is TRBV18 and J usage is TRBJ2-7; D gene uncertain. The CDR3 loop spans 15 amino acids. V shed 2 bases and J shed 3 bases, with 14 bases lying between them. The germline V gene encodes CDR1 KGHSH and CDR2 LQKENI.

This chain uses TRBV14 with TRBJ2-7, with D perhaps assigned TRBD1 or TRBD2 (5 bases each). From germline, CDR1 is SGHDN and CDR2 FVKESK. The CDR3 is 18 residues long. V lost 3 bases, J lost 4 bases, and 25 bases lay in between. CDR3 loop: CASSQRFSTGPRPYEQYF. CDR3 sequence (DNA): TGTGCCAGCAGCCAGCGCTTCTCAACGGGACCGCGGCCATACGAGCAGTACTTC. The full variable domain, rest sourced from reference TRBV14 and TRBJ2-7, is EAGVTQFPSHSVIEKGQTVTLRCDPISGHDNLYWYRRVMGKEIKFLLHFVKESKQDESGMPNNRFLAERTGGTYSTLKVQPAELEDSGVYFCASSQRFSTGPRPYEQYFGPGTRLTVT.

The chain joins TRBV4-1 to TRBJ2-3, with 9 bases that match TRBD2. CDR1 and CDR2 from the germline V gene are MGHRA and YSYEKL. Trimming at V came to 0 bases and at J to 3 bases, leaving 7 bases not matched to a gene. The CDR3 has 17 amino acids. In DNA, the CDR3 is TGCGCCAGCAGCCAAGAAGATGCGGGAGGGCCGACAGATACGCAGTATTTT. Its protein is CASSQEDAGGPTDTQYF.

The chain employs TRBV9 and TRBJ2-1; D might be TRBD1 or TRBD2, each matching 5 bases. The germline V gene encodes CDR1 SGDLS and CDR2 YYNGEE. V was cut by 3 bases and J by 10 bases, with 14 bases left in between. CDR3 length: 13 residues. The CDR3 nucleotides are TGTGCCAGCAGCGCCGGGACCGTCGGAGAGCAGTTCTTC. It encodes CASSAGTVGEQFF.

V usage is TRBV28 and J usage is TRBJ2-1; 9 bases are a match to TRBD1. Germline V gene lookup returns CDR1 MDHEN and CDR2 SYDVKM. V was pared by 5 bases and J by 6 bases, with 8 bases of the junction left unmatched. CDR3 length equals 15 residues. CDR3 sequence reads: CASSPAGTGTNEQFF. The CDR3 DNA follows: TGTGCCAGCAGTCCAGCCGGGACAGGGACCAATGAGCAGTTCTTC.

This clone has a single count. J is TRBJ1-1 and V is TRBV9, with 8 bases that match TRBD1. V dropped 4 bases and J dropped 4; count of bases not matched to a gene: 6. The length of the CDR3 is 14 residues. Germline assignment: CDR1 SGDLS and CDR2 YYNGEE. The CDR3 DNA sequence: TGTGCCAGCAGCCCCCAGGGGGCGCGCACTGAAGCTTTCTTT. Translated: CASSPQGARTEAFF.

The gene calls are TRBV7-6 and TRBJ2-1; 9 bases match TRBD2. This CDR3 is built from 15 residues. V was clipped by 8 bases and J by 5 bases; unmatched bases: 10. Germline assignment: CDR1 SGHVS and CDR2 FNYEAQ. The CDR3 DNA is TGTGCCAGCCTCGAGGAGGCTAGCGGGAACAATGAGCAGTTCTTC. Translation: CASLEEASGNNEQFF.

The V gene is TRBV5-1, the J gene TRBJ1-2; 9 nucleotides line up with TRBD1. The CDR3 runs to 16 residues. V was clipped by 0 bases and J by 3 bases; unmatched bases: 6. Germline assignment: CDR1 SGHRS and CDR2 YFSETQ. This CDR3 is CASSLEGTGRYYGYTF. The CDR3 coding sequence is TGCGCCAGCAGCTTGGAGGGGACAGGGAGATACTATGGCTACACCTTC.

This chain uses TRBV11-2 with TRBJ2-7, with D uncertain. V was shortened by 7 bases and J by 3 bases, with 10 bases between the two germline ends. CDR1 is SGHAT and CDR2 is FQNNGV in the germline V gene. This CDR3 has 12 amino acids. CDR3: CASKENNYEQYF. In DNA form, the CDR3 reads TGTGCCAGCAAGGAGAATAACTACGAGCAGTACTTC.

The gene calls are TRBV12-5 and TRBJ2-2; no clear D. V was clipped by 3 bases and J by 7 bases, with 6 bases between them. Germline lookup yields CDR1 LGHNT and CDR2 FRNRAP. The CDR3 extends over 12 amino acids. The CDR3 coding sequence is TGTGCTAGTGGTTTAAACTACGGGGAGCTGTTTTTT. Residues: CASGLNYGELFF.

The chain couples TRBV28 to TRBJ1-2; D remains unclear. This CDR3 comprises 15 residues. The V end lost 4 bases, the J end lost 6 bases, and 18 bases lay between the germline ends. Germline CDR1 MDHEN, CDR2 SYDVKM. This CDR3 is CASSSFPRKSDGYTF. CDR3 in DNA: TGTGCCAGCAGTTCTTTTCCCAGGAAATCTGATGGCTACACCTTC.

The J gene is TRBJ2-7, the V gene TRBV18; D is unclear. Deletions cut 2 bases from V and 0 bases from J, with 11 bases between. Germline CDR1 is KGHSH and CDR2 is LQKENI. This CDR3 has 15 amino acids. The chain's CDR3 is CASSPVTESSYEQYF. In DNA, the CDR3 is TGTGCCAGCTCACCAGTGACTGAAAGCTCCTACGAGCAGTACTTC. Full variable domain (outside the CDR3, taken from reference TRBV18 and TRBJ2-7): NAGVMQNPRHLVRRRGQEARLRCSPMKGHSHVYWYRQLPEEGLKFMVYLQKENIIDESGMPKERFSAEFPKEGPSILRIQQVVRGDSAAYFCASSPVTESSYEQYFGPGTRLTVT.

The chain joins TRBV30 to TRBJ2-7, with a weak D call TRBD1 (5 bases). Germline V lookup: CDR1 GTSNPN, CDR2 SVGIG (reference sequence). CDR3 length: 13 amino acids. V was shortened by 3 bases and J by 0 bases, with 9 bases between the two germline ends. DNA of the CDR3: TGTGCCTGGAGATCAGGGCACTCCTACGAGCAGTACTTC. This translates into CAWRSGHSYEQYF.

The chain couples TRBV28 to TRBJ1-5; TRBD1 matches 7 bases. From germline, CDR1 is MDHEN and CDR2 SYDVKM. The junction had 8 bases not matched to a gene; V was cut back by 2 bases and J by 4 bases. CDR3 length: 16 residues. This CDR3 is CASSLIGQELNQPQHF. CDR3 bases: TGTGCCAGCAGTTTAATTGGACAGGAGTTAAATCAGCCCCAGCATTTT.

In nucleotides, the CDR3 is TGCGCCAGCAGCCCCCGGGAGGGGCTCGATGGCTACACCTTC. Residues: CASSPREGLDGYTF. V usage is TRBV4-3 and J usage is TRBJ1-2; D is perhaps TRBD1 (5 bases). The germline CDR1 and CDR2 sequences are LGHNA and YSLEER. The CDR3 totals 14 residues. V was trimmed by 4 bases and J by 6 bases, leaving 15 bases between them.

J is TRBJ2-2 and V is TRBV7-8, with no clear D. Germline V gene lookup returns CDR1 SGHVS and CDR2 FQNEAQ. The V and J ends lost 7 bases and 3 bases respectively, with 6 bases between them. This CDR3 has 12 residues. The DNA for the CDR3 is TGTGCCAGCAACTTGGACACCGGGGAGCTGTTTTTT. This codes for CASNLDTGELFF. Based on the CDR3 plus reference TRBV7-8 and TRBJ2-2, the full variable domain is GAGVSQSPRYKVAKRGQDVALRCDPISGHVSLFWYQQALGQGPEFLTYFQNEAQLDKSGLPSDRFFAERPEGSVSTLKIQRTQQEDSAVYLCASNLDTGELFFGEGSRLTVL.

The chain has TRBV27 and TRBJ1-3, with D uncertain. CDR1 and CDR2 (germline): MNHEY, SMNVEV (reference sequence). Between the trimmed V and J ends, which lost 7 bases and 0 bases, there was a span of 22 bases. CDR3 size: 18 residues. The CDR3 here is CASTLYPLDQISGNTIYF. The CDR3 DNA follows: TGTGCCAGCACCTTATACCCTTTAGACCAAATCTCTGGAAACACCATATATTTT.

The chain uses TRBV2 and TRBJ2-1; no reliable D call. Germline CDR1 is SNHLY and CDR2 is FYNNEI. CDR3 length equals 10 residues. V gave up 10 bases and J gave up 4 bases, with 5 bases separating them. The CDR3 DNA is TGTGCCACCTATTACAATGAGCAGTTCTTC. It translates to CATYYNEQFF.

This clone came up once. The rearrangement uses TRBV29-1 and TRBJ2-3; TRBD2 matches at 11 bases. Per the germline V gene, CDR1 is SQVTM and CDR2 is ANQGSEA. CDR3 length: 16 residues. V was pared by 4 bases and J by 6 bases, with 12 bases of the junction left unmatched. Here the CDR3 DNA reads TGCAGCGTTGTTCCCTACACTAGCGGGAGTTCGGATACGCAGTATTTT. Translated, it gives CSVVPYTSGSSDTQYF.

This chain joins TRBV10-3 and TRBJ2-3, with D unresolved. This CDR3 region has 14 residues. Trimming took off 4 bases at V and 7 bases at J, with 15 bases between the two ends. Germline V gene sequence: CDR1 ENHRY, CDR2 SYGVKD. The CDR3 spells CAISVETFRYTQYF. CDR3 coding DNA: TGTGCCATCAGTGTAGAGACCTTCAGGTATACGCAGTATTTT.

The chain is built from TRBV5-1 and TRBJ2-2; D remains ambiguous. The CDR3 loop spans 11 amino acids. V dropped 7 bases and J dropped 6 bases, with 7 bases sitting between them. Per germline, CDR1 SGHRS and CDR2 YFSETQ. The chain's CDR3 is CASLYAGELFF. The CDR3 nucleotides are TGCGCCAGCCTCTACGCCGGGGAGCTGTTTTTT.

The V gene is TRBV7-9, the J gene TRBJ2-1; D tentatively fits TRBD1 or TRBD2 (5 bases each). The CDR3 is 17 amino acids. The germline gives CDR1 SEHNR, CDR2 FQNEAQ (reference sequence). The V end was cut by 0 bases, the J end by 0 bases, with 12 bases between. In DNA, the CDR3 is TGTGCCAGCAGCTTAGCGAGAGGGGCGAGCTCCTACAATGAGCAGTTCTTC. Amino acids: CASSLARGASSYNEQFF.